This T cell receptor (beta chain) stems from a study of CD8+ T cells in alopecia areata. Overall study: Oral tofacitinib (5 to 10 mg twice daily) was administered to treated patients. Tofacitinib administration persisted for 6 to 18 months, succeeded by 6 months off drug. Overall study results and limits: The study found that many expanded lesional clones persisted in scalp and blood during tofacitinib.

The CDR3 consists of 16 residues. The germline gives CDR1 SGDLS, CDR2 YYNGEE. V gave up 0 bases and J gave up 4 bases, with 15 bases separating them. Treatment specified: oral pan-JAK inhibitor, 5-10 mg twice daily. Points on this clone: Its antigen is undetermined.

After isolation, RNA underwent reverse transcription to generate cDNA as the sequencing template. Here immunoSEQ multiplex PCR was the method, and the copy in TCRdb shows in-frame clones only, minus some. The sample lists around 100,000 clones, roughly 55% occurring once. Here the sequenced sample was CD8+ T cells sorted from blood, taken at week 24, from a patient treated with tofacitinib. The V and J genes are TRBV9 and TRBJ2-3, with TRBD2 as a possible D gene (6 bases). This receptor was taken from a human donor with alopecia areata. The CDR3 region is CASSVEDSGYPDTQYF. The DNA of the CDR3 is TGTGCCAGCAGCGTAGAGGATAGCGGTTACCCAGATACGCAGTATTTT.